The following is a TCR beta chain sequence with its context. Antigen specificity is unknown. This specimen belongs to a study of CD8 T cells in Susac syndrome. Study conclusions and caveats: The relatively small number of individuals in the TCR sequencing and HLA analysis was acknowledged by the study.

Random hexamers primed reverse transcription of about 0.5 to 1 ug RNA. Amplification of TCR beta CDR3 spanned 54 Vbeta and 13 Jbeta via immunoSEQ multiplex PCR. TCRdb independently ran MiXCR on the immunoSEQ multiplex PCR reads; one entry per CDR3 protein. The sample records around 280,000 distinct CDR3 sequences, about 85% being singletons. TCR beta sequencing covered blood CD8+ and CD4+ T cells. Both CD4+ and CD8+ T cells were negatively isolated, and TEMRA cells underwent FACS enrichment. The sequence was obtained from a human donor with multiple sclerosis. What was sequenced was CD8+ T cells from PBMCs.

The CDR3 region has the DNA TGTGCCAGCAGCTCCCCGACAGCTAGCGGGAGGCTCGACAATGAGCAGTTCTTC. It is translated as CASSSPTASGRLDNEQFF. V is TRBV9 and J is TRBJ2-1; 11 nucleotides match TRBD2. Trimming removed 4 bases from V and 5 bases from J; junction bases left unmatched: 14. This CDR3 spans 18 amino acids. CDR1 and CDR2 (germline): SGDLS, YYNGEE.